This TCR beta chain was captured by sequencing in a study of OX40 agonist ivuxolimab in advanced cancers. Study outcomes and limitations: Certain nonresponders additionally had low normalized T-cell clonal expansion.

In the case of this clone: Its specificity is unknown. Germline is not matched at one junction end, which may reflect a read error.

Sequencing was performed with immunoSEQ multiplex PCR; in TCRdb, only in-frame clones are kept and a portion is missing. This sample yields 65,000 to 80,000 clones, of which around 86% are seen a single time; less than 0.25% belongs to the top ten. The germline V gene encodes CDR1 LGHNA and CDR2 YNFKEQ. CDR3 length: 16 residues. Specimen: CD4+ or CD8+ T cells sorted from blood, collected in a trial of the OX40 agonist ivuxolimab. The rearrangement joins TRBV4-2 to TRBJ1-1, with D unresolved. The source of this sequence is an adult with an advanced solid tumor such as melanoma, head and neck, liver or kidney cancer. CDR3 region: CASSRGLKRENPEAFF. The CDR3 DNA sequence: TGTGCCAGCAGCCGAGGGCTAAAAAGGGAGAACCCTGAAGCTTTCTTT.